The entry below describes one T cell receptor (beta chain). What it binds is unknown. The authors prepared UMI-labeled TRB cDNA libraries by 5' RACE. TCRdb reworked the 5' RACE reads into one entry per CDR3 protein, no DNA. The table gives about 120,000 distinct CDR3 sequences; the top ten clones make up around 0.54% of it. The data originate from a study of CXCR3-negative and CXCR3-positive naive CD8 T cells. Study conclusions and caveats: For memory CD8+ cells diversity was much lower, but both naive subsets had comparably high diversity. TRB CDR3s were more hydrophobic in CXCR3-positive than in CXCR3-negative naive cells. Similar TRBV-TRBJ usage was seen in naive cells (both CXCR3-negative and CXCR3-positive), but memory cells differed.

This CDR3 spans 13 amino acids. Germline V gene sequence: CDR1 MNHEY, CDR2 SMNVEV (reference sequence). The chain joins TRBV27 to TRBJ2-1; TCRdb outputs TRBD2, but without DNA this stays unchecked. The clonotype was recovered from a human donor in good health. Some clones in this sample may be carry-over from other donors' samples. Material: naive CXCR3+ CD8+ T cells from blood. Subset here: CD45RO-CCR7+CD27+CD95- naive CD8+ T cells expressing CXCR3 (TNR3+). CDR3 sequence reads: CASSLEGLNEQFF.